This T cell receptor beta chain was documented in a study of T cells after posttransplantation cyclophosphamide. Assay used: immunoSEQ multiplex PCR; TCRdb lists only in-frame clones, some missing. The record shows fewer than 55,000 clones for this sample, with no singletons present. By frequency in the sample, this clone is medium-sized (0.01 to 0.1%). The CDR3 loop spans 15 amino acids. CDR1 LNHDA and CDR2 SQIVND come from the germline V gene (reference sequence). With 5 bases removed from V and 0 bases from J, the gap between germline ends came to 11 bases. This receptor was identified in a man between 40 and 49 years old in good health, CMV-negative, and a related stem cell transplant donor. The specimen was PBMCs. The genes are TRBV19 and TRBJ1-5; D may be TRBD1 (6 bases). CDR3 DNA: TGTGCCAGTAGTGGGGGACACTATAGCAATCAGCCCCAGCATTTT. Residues: CASSGGHYSNQPQHF.